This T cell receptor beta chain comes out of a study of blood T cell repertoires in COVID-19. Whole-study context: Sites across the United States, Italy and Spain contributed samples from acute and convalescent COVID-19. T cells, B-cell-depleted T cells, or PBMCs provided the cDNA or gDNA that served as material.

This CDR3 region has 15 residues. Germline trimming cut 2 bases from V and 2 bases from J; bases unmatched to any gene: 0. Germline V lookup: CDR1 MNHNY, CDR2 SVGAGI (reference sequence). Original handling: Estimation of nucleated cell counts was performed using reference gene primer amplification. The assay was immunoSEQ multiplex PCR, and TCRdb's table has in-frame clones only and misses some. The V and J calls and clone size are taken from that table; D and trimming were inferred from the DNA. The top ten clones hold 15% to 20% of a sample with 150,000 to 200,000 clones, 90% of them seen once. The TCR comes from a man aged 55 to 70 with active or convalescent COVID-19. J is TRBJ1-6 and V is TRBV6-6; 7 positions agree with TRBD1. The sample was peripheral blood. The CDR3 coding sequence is TGTGCCAGCAGTTACGGGACAGCCTATAATTCACCCCTCCACTTT. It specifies CASSYGTAYNSPLHF.